The rows below give T cell receptor beta chains drawn from one sample of a study of technical replicates of blood from several donors. Profiled with immunoSEQ multiplex PCR; TCRdb holds only in-frame clones, not every one. This sample carries around 64,000 clones, around 93% of them seen once, and the ten largest clones take approximately 3.9%. Material: PBMCs. The receptors were gathered from a human donor in good health. Some clones in this sample may be carry-over from other donors' samples. Both conserved end residues are trimmed from each CDR3. A D gene is named only where the DNA matches it firmly.

v_call: TRBV7-8
d_call: TRBD1
j_call: TRBJ1-4
cdr3_aa: ASSPDRGRQANEKLF

v_call: TRBV7-9
d_call: .
j_call: TRBJ2-7
cdr3_aa: ASSTRDSYEQY

v_call: TRBV19
d_call: .
j_call: TRBJ2-2
cdr3_aa: ASNGRVWTGELF

v_call: TRBV5-4
d_call: .
j_call: TRBJ2-7
cdr3_aa: ASSLVGGTLSYEQY

v_call: TRBV19
d_call: .
j_call: TRBJ2-7
cdr3_aa: ASSIDKRQSYEQY

v_call: TRBV5-1
d_call: TRBD2
j_call: TRBJ2-2
cdr3_aa: ASSLGDYSTGELF

v_call: TRBV5-4
d_call: .
j_call: TRBJ2-5
cdr3_aa: ASSLGGGVSETQY

v_call: TRBV30
d_call: .
j_call: TRBJ1-3
cdr3_aa: AWSRPRSSGNTIY

v_call: TRBV27
d_call: .
j_call: TRBJ2-7
cdr3_aa: ASSPLRGTETYEQY

v_call: TRBV4-2
d_call: TRBD1
j_call: TRBJ2-5
cdr3_aa: ASSRQPGQGRQETQY

v_call: TRBV11-3
d_call: .
j_call: TRBJ1-4
cdr3_aa: ASSFSRLQGSNEKLF

v_call: TRBV14
d_call: .
j_call: TRBJ1-2
cdr3_aa: ASSQVVTASTILDGYT

v_call: TRBV30
d_call: .
j_call: TRBJ1-4
cdr3_aa: AWTTGRKANEKLF

v_call: TRBV10-3
d_call: .
j_call: TRBJ2-5
cdr3_aa: AISWDAGNQETQY

v_call: TRBV7-8
d_call: TRBD2
j_call: TRBJ2-1
cdr3_aa: ASSLDMRGNEQF

v_call: TRBV10-3
d_call: .
j_call: TRBJ1-2
cdr3_aa: AISESSLRGNGYT

v_call: TRBV19
d_call: .
j_call: TRBJ1-1
cdr3_aa: ASSPRNTEAF

v_call: TRBV7-9
d_call: .
j_call: TRBJ1-5
cdr3_aa: ASSLGGSYSNQPQH

v_call: TRBV7-8
d_call: TRBD2
j_call: TRBJ2-5
cdr3_aa: ASSLVLAGGETQY

v_call: TRBV6-1
d_call: TRBD1
j_call: TRBJ2-7
cdr3_aa: ASSWDREQY

v_call: TRBV7-2
d_call: .
j_call: TRBJ2-1
cdr3_aa: ASSLRRDSYNEQF

v_call: TRBV5-1
d_call: TRBD1
j_call: TRBJ2-1
cdr3_aa: ASSLSGTGINEQF

v_call: TRBV2
d_call: TRBD1
j_call: TRBJ2-7
cdr3_aa: ASSPGQGYHEQY

v_call: TRBV14
d_call: .
j_call: TRBJ2-7
cdr3_aa: ASSQAGTYEQY

v_call: TRBV7-6
d_call: TRBD2
j_call: TRBJ2-3
cdr3_aa: ASSLAYPSGAPDTQY

v_call: TRBV4-1
d_call: TRBD2
j_call: TRBJ2-3
cdr3_aa: ASRRTSGRDTQY

v_call: TRBV11-2
d_call: .
j_call: TRBJ2-2
cdr3_aa: ASSLWPGGAPQYTGELF

v_call: TRBV11-2
d_call: .
j_call: TRBJ1-1
cdr3_aa: ASSGGVNTEAF

v_call: TRBV5-6
d_call: TRBD1
j_call: TRBJ1-1
cdr3_aa: ASSRYRGERQNTEAF

v_call: TRBV18
d_call: .
j_call: TRBJ1-6
cdr3_aa: ASSDNQFNNSPLH

v_call: TRBV6-5
d_call: TRBD1
j_call: TRBJ1-3
cdr3_aa: ASSYSMRGRGNTIY

v_call: TRBV20-1
d_call: .
j_call: TRBJ2-1
cdr3_aa: SAPKAGEQF

v_call: TRBV27
d_call: TRBD1
j_call: TRBJ1-2
cdr3_aa: ASSFRTGVGYT

v_call: TRBV30
d_call: .
j_call: TRBJ2-3
cdr3_aa: AWKSLGARDTQY

v_call: TRBV5-1
d_call: .
j_call: TRBJ2-2
cdr3_aa: ASSSQGYTNTGELF

v_call: TRBV7-9
d_call: .
j_call: TRBJ2-2
cdr3_aa: ASSLFSLTNTGELF

v_call: TRBV29-1
d_call: TRBD1
j_call: TRBJ2-5
cdr3_aa: SAGQGFKETQY

v_call: TRBV5-1
d_call: .
j_call: TRBJ2-7
cdr3_aa: ASSFNPQGSSYEQY

v_call: TRBV19
d_call: .
j_call: TRBJ1-5
cdr3_aa: ASSIEQGHASQPQH

v_call: TRBV5-1
d_call: TRBD2
j_call: TRBJ2-2
cdr3_aa: ASSLGTSGSKTGELF

v_call: TRBV7-6
d_call: TRBD1
j_call: TRBJ2-1
cdr3_aa: ASSLTGFDEQF

v_call: TRBV29-1
d_call: TRBD2
j_call: TRBJ2-7
cdr3_aa: SVSRTSGIISYEQY

v_call: TRBV29-1
d_call: .
j_call: TRBJ1-1
cdr3_aa: SGTEGGWKAF

v_call: TRBV4-1
d_call: .
j_call: TRBJ2-4
cdr3_aa: ASSQDLWSPNIQY

v_call: TRBV11-2
d_call: .
j_call: TRBJ2-2
cdr3_aa: ASSLLANTGELF

v_call: TRBV18
d_call: TRBD2
j_call: TRBJ2-1
cdr3_aa: ASSPPGAGLSNEQF

v_call: TRBV6-1
d_call: TRBD1
j_call: TRBJ1-2
cdr3_aa: ASSEWTGPNYGYT